The rows below give T cell receptor beta chains drawn from one sample of a study of cytomegalovirus exposure and HLA in healthy donors. Assay used: immunoSEQ multiplex PCR; TCRdb lists only in-frame clones, some missing. This table has a few hundred thousand clones, 60% to 85% appearing once. Sequenced material: PBMCs. The source is a man aged 35 to 55 in good health and CMV-seronegative. The CDR3 runs from the conserved cysteine through the conserved F or W. Fields, in order: J gene, V gene, D gene, clone size, CDR3 protein, CDR3 DNA. The D gene is left open where the match is weak. The listing skips clone size in some rows; elsewhere it reads once, few, many or a size class.

J gene: TRBJ2-6; V gene: TRBV18; D gene: -; clone size: -; CDR3 protein: CASSSGGSGANVLTF; CDR3 DNA: TGTGCCAGCTCGTCAGGAGGGTCGGGGGCCAACGTCCTGACTTTC
J gene: TRBJ2-3; V gene: TRBV7-3; D gene: TRBD2; clone size: -; CDR3 protein: CASSLTSGSTDTQYF; CDR3 DNA: TGTGCCAGCAGCTTGACTAGCGGGAGCACAGATACGCAGTATTTT
J gene: TRBJ2-1; V gene: TRBV5-1; D gene: TRBD2; clone size: -; CDR3 protein: CASRRLAGSYNEQFF; CDR3 DNA: TGCGCCAGCAGACGCCTAGCGGGAAGCTACAATGAGCAGTTCTTC
J gene: TRBJ2-7; V gene: TRBV2; D gene: TRBD1; clone size: few; CDR3 protein: CASSEEQGYEQYF; CDR3 DNA: TGTGCCAGCAGTGAGGAACAGGGGTACGAGCAGTACTTC
J gene: TRBJ2-5; V gene: TRBV7-9; D gene: -; clone size: few; CDR3 protein: CASSSALGRNQETQYF; CDR3 DNA: TGTGCCAGCAGTTCAGCTTTGGGGAGGAACCAAGAGACCCAGTACTTC
J gene: TRBJ1-2; V gene: TRBV6-5; D gene: TRBD1; clone size: -; CDR3 protein: CASRRGRGHGYTF; CDR3 DNA: TGTGCCAGCAGGCGCGGGAGGGGGCACGGCTACACCTTC
J gene: TRBJ2-1; V gene: TRBV30; D gene: TRBD2; clone size: -; CDR3 protein: CAWSGHSGRGNEQFF; CDR3 DNA: TGTGCCTGGAGTGGGCATAGCGGGAGAGGGAATGAGCAGTTCTTC
J gene: TRBJ1-3; V gene: TRBV29-1; D gene: TRBD1; clone size: once; CDR3 protein: CSVAGTDLSGNTIYF; CDR3 DNA: TGCAGCGTGGCCGGGACAGACCTCTCTGGAAACACCATATATTTT
J gene: TRBJ2-7; V gene: TRBV7-6; D gene: TRBD1; clone size: -; CDR3 protein: CASRETGGEQYF; CDR3 DNA: TGTGCCAGCAGAGAGACAGGGGGCGAGCAGTACTTC
J gene: TRBJ2-1; V gene: TRBV30; D gene: -; clone size: -; CDR3 protein: CAWSPENEQFF; CDR3 DNA: TGTGCCTGGAGCCCCGAGAATGAGCAGTTCTTC
J gene: TRBJ2-1; V gene: TRBV27; D gene: TRBD2; clone size: -; CDR3 protein: CASSLSSSGRDEQFF; CDR3 DNA: TGTGCCAGCAGTTTATCATCCAGCGGGAGGGATGAGCAGTTCTTC
J gene: TRBJ2-1; V gene: TRBV29-1; D gene: -; clone size: -; CDR3 protein: CSVERLATIREQFF; CDR3 DNA: TGCAGCGTTGAAAGGCTAGCGACCATTCGAGAGCAGTTCTTC
J gene: TRBJ2-2; V gene: TRBV19; D gene: TRBD1; clone size: -; CDR3 protein: CASSAGTGRGTGELFF; CDR3 DNA: TGTGCCAGTAGTGCGGGGACAGGGCGGGGCACCGGGGAGCTGTTTTTT
J gene: TRBJ2-3; V gene: TRBV13; D gene: TRBD1; clone size: -; CDR3 protein: CASSAGAGTGDPDTQYF; CDR3 DNA: TGTGCCAGCAGCGCCGGTGCCGGGACAGGGGACCCAGATACGCAGTATTTT
J gene: TRBJ2-1; V gene: TRBV11-2; D gene: TRBD2; clone size: -; CDR3 protein: CASSLLRGGTDNEQFF; CDR3 DNA: TGTGCCAGCAGCTTATTGCGGGGGGGCACGGACAATGAGCAGTTCTTC
J gene: TRBJ1-2; V gene: TRBV10-3; D gene: -; clone size: -; CDR3 protein: CAIRPGQTYGYTF; CDR3 DNA: TGTGCCATCAGGCCGGGACAAACCTATGGCTACACCTTC
J gene: TRBJ2-7; V gene: TRBV5-1; D gene: TRBD1; clone size: -; CDR3 protein: CASSDPTGGYEQYF; CDR3 DNA: TGCGCCAGCAGCGACCCGACAGGGGGCTACGAGCAGTACTTC
J gene: TRBJ2-3; V gene: TRBV2; D gene: -; clone size: -; CDR3 protein: CASSEPRDSTDTQYF; CDR3 DNA: TGTGCCAGCAGTGAACCGCGGGACAGCACAGATACGCAGTATTTT
J gene: TRBJ2-7; V gene: TRBV6-5; D gene: TRBD1; clone size: -; CDR3 protein: CASKGDRAHYEQYF; CDR3 DNA: TGTGCCAGCAAGGGGGACAGGGCGCACTACGAGCAGTACTTC
J gene: TRBJ2-1; V gene: TRBV27; D gene: TRBD2; clone size: -; CDR3 protein: CASSLSGLAGLDEQFF; CDR3 DNA: TGTGCCAGCAGTTTATCGGGACTAGCGGGACTGGATGAGCAGTTCTTC
J gene: TRBJ1-2; V gene: TRBV5-1; D gene: TRBD1; clone size: -; CDR3 protein: CASSEDRGTDYGYTF; CDR3 DNA: TGCGCCAGCAGCGAAGACAGGGGGACGGACTATGGCTACACCTTC
J gene: TRBJ2-1; V gene: TRBV27; D gene: TRBD2; clone size: -; CDR3 protein: CASSFSGSPYNEQFF; CDR3 DNA: TGTGCCAGCAGTTTTAGCGGGAGTCCCTACAATGAGCAGTTCTTC
J gene: TRBJ1-2; V gene: TRBV25-1; D gene: -; clone size: -; CDR3 protein: CASSDNWYYGYTF; CDR3 DNA: TGTGCCAGCAGTGATAACTGGTACTATGGCTACACCTTC
J gene: TRBJ2-7; V gene: TRBV5-8; D gene: -; clone size: -; CDR3 protein: CASSLGSHEQYF; CDR3 DNA: TGTGCCAGCAGCTTGGGTAGTCACGAGCAGTACTTC
J gene: TRBJ2-6; V gene: TRBV6-5; D gene: -; clone size: -; CDR3 protein: CASSPGRPGANVLTF; CDR3 DNA: TGTGCCAGCAGCCCCGGGAGACCTGGGGCCAACGTCCTGACTTTC
J gene: TRBJ2-1; V gene: TRBV7-3; D gene: -; clone size: few; CDR3 protein: CASSFRASSYNEQFF; CDR3 DNA: TGTGCCAGCAGCTTCAGAGCTAGCTCCTACAATGAGCAGTTCTTC
J gene: TRBJ2-6; V gene: TRBV4-3; D gene: -; clone size: -; CDR3 protein: CASSQGGGNRANVLTF; CDR3 DNA: TGCGCCAGCAGCCAAGGAGGAGGGAATCGGGCCAACGTCCTGACTTTC
J gene: TRBJ1-5; V gene: TRBV19; D gene: -; clone size: once; CDR3 protein: CASSNRGRQPQHF; CDR3 DNA: TGTGCCAGTAGTAATAGGGGCAGGCAGCCCCAGCATTTT
J gene: TRBJ1-5; V gene: TRBV20-1; D gene: TRBD1; clone size: -; CDR3 protein: CSAAGGQPQHF; CDR3 DNA: TGCAGTGCCGCAGGGGGTCAGCCCCAGCATTTT
J gene: TRBJ1-4; V gene: TRBV7-9; D gene: TRBD1; clone size: -; CDR3 protein: CASSSNNRGQNEKLFF; CDR3 DNA: TGTGCCAGCAGCTCCAACAACAGGGGCCAAAATGAAAAACTGTTTTTT
J gene: TRBJ2-2; V gene: TRBV5-1; D gene: TRBD2; clone size: -; CDR3 protein: CASSLRLAGISNTGELFF; CDR3 DNA: TGCGCCAGCAGCTTGAGGCTAGCGGGCATATCGAACACCGGGGAGCTGTTTTTT
J gene: TRBJ1-1; V gene: TRBV9; D gene: -; clone size: -; CDR3 protein: CASSVATRNTEAFF; CDR3 DNA: TGTGCCAGCAGCGTAGCAACCAGAAACACTGAAGCTTTCTTT
J gene: TRBJ1-6; V gene: TRBV27; D gene: TRBD1; clone size: -; CDR3 protein: CASSWTGGNSPLHF; CDR3 DNA: TGTGCCAGCAGTTGGACAGGGGGGAATTCACCCCTCCACTTT
J gene: TRBJ2-3; V gene: TRBV11-1; D gene: -; clone size: -; CDR3 protein: CASSNPSMGTDTQYF; CDR3 DNA: TGTGCCAGCAGCAATCCTAGCATGGGGACAGATACGCAGTATTTT
J gene: TRBJ1-1; V gene: TRBV5-1; D gene: TRBD1; clone size: -; CDR3 protein: CASSLGQGGSGSEAFF; CDR3 DNA: TGCGCCAGCAGCCTCGGACAGGGAGGATCGGGATCTGAAGCTTTCTTT
J gene: TRBJ2-4; V gene: TRBV10-3; D gene: -; clone size: -; CDR3 protein: CAISESTSKNIQYF; CDR3 DNA: TGTGCCATCAGTGAGTCTACTAGCAAAAACATTCAGTACTTC
J gene: TRBJ1-2; V gene: TRBV2; D gene: TRBD1; clone size: once; CDR3 protein: CASSERARTGFGYTF; CDR3 DNA: TGTGCCAGCAGTGAACGCGCAAGGACAGGGTTTGGCTACACCTTC
J gene: TRBJ1-2; V gene: TRBV15; D gene: TRBD1; clone size: -; CDR3 protein: CATSRVGTGVSGYTF; CDR3 DNA: TGTGCCACCAGCAGAGTCGGGACAGGGGTTTCTGGCTACACCTTC
J gene: TRBJ2-7; V gene: TRBV27; D gene: -; clone size: -; CDR3 protein: CASSNSPRSEQYF; CDR3 DNA: TGTGCCAGCAGTAACAGCCCAAGAAGCGAGCAGTACTTC
J gene: TRBJ1-6; V gene: TRBV7-9; D gene: -; clone size: -; CDR3 protein: CASSRGSSYNSPLHF; CDR3 DNA: TGTGCCAGCAGCAGGGGGAGCTCCTATAATTCACCCCTCCACTTT
J gene: TRBJ2-3; V gene: TRBV27; D gene: -; clone size: -; CDR3 protein: CASSLRARGDTQYF; CDR3 DNA: TGTGCCAGCAGTTTAAGGGCTAGGGGGGATACGCAGTATTTT
J gene: TRBJ2-3; V gene: TRBV5-1; D gene: TRBD2; clone size: -; CDR3 protein: CASRRLAGGKDTDTQYF; CDR3 DNA: TGCGCCAGCAGACGGCTAGCGGGAGGAAAGGACACAGATACGCAGTATTTT
J gene: TRBJ2-5; V gene: TRBV11-3; D gene: -; clone size: -; CDR3 protein: CASSLAADQETQYF; CDR3 DNA: TGTGCCAGCAGCTTAGCGGCGGACCAAGAGACCCAGTACTTC
J gene: TRBJ2-3; V gene: TRBV4-3; D gene: TRBD2; clone size: -; CDR3 protein: CASSQEAGGNTDTQYF; CDR3 DNA: TGCGCCAGCAGCCAAGAGGCGGGGGGAAACACAGATACGCAGTATTTT
J gene: TRBJ1-1; V gene: TRBV7-3; D gene: -; clone size: -; CDR3 protein: CASSLGFNTEAFF; CDR3 DNA: TGTGCCAGCAGCTTGGGCTTTAACACTGAAGCTTTCTTT
J gene: TRBJ2-1; V gene: TRBV18; D gene: TRBD2; clone size: -; CDR3 protein: CASSPQGGSTYNEQFF; CDR3 DNA: TGTGCCAGCTCACCACAAGGCGGGAGTACCTACAATGAGCAGTTCTTC
J gene: TRBJ1-1; V gene: TRBV7-8; D gene: -; clone size: -; CDR3 protein: CASGLGTGMNTEAFF; CDR3 DNA: TGTGCCAGCGGCTTAGGCACAGGAATGAACACTGAAGCTTTCTTT
J gene: TRBJ2-7; V gene: TRBV5-8; D gene: -; clone size: -; CDR3 protein: CASSLTNSYEQYF; CDR3 DNA: TGTGCCAGCAGCTTGACAAATTCCTACGAGCAGTACTTC
J gene: TRBJ2-1; V gene: TRBV4-1; D gene: TRBD2; clone size: -; CDR3 protein: CASSHGTSGRYNEQFF; CDR3 DNA: TGCGCCAGCAGCCACGGGACTAGCGGGAGGTACAATGAGCAGTTCTTC
J gene: TRBJ2-3; V gene: TRBV29-1; D gene: TRBD2; clone size: -; CDR3 protein: CSVWGLAGSTDTQYF; CDR3 DNA: TGCAGCGTCTGGGGACTAGCGGGCTCCACAGATACGCAGTATTTT
J gene: TRBJ1-5; V gene: TRBV15; D gene: TRBD1; clone size: -; CDR3 protein: CATSRTGTDNQPQHF; CDR3 DNA: TGTGCCACCAGCAGAACAGGGACAGATAATCAGCCCCAGCATTTT
J gene: TRBJ1-1; V gene: TRBV29-1; D gene: -; clone size: -; CDR3 protein: CSARIRGLNTEAFF; CDR3 DNA: TGCAGCGCCAGGATCAGGGGACTGAACACTGAAGCTTTCTTT
J gene: TRBJ1-2; V gene: TRBV6-1; D gene: -; clone size: -; CDR3 protein: CASSSQANYGYTF; CDR3 DNA: TGTGCCAGCAGTAGCCAAGCTAACTATGGCTACACCTTC
J gene: TRBJ2-1; V gene: TRBV6-4; D gene: -; clone size: -; CDR3 protein: CASSETGDYNEQFF; CDR3 DNA: TGTGCCAGCAGTGAGACGGGGGACTACAATGAGCAGTTCTTC